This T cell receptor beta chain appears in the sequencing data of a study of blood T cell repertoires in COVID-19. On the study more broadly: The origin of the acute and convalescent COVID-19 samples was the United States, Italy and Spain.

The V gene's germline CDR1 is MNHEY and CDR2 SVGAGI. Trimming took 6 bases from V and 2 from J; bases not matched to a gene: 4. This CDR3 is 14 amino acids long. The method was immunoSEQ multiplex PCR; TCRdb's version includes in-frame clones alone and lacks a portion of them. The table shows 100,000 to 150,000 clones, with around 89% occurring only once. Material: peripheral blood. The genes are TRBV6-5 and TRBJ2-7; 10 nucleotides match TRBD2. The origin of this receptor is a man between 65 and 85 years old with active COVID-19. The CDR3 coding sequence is TGTGCCAGCAGCTCGCTAGCGGGAGCCTACGAGCAGTACTTC. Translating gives CASSSLAGAYEQYF.